This TCR beta chain was sequenced for a study of T cells after yellow fever vaccination. Study results and caveats: The secondary response peaked faster, at day 5 versus 15, but was weaker.

This CDR3 region has 12 residues. Germline V gene data show CDR1 as LGHDT and CDR2 as YNNKEL (reference sequence). V lost 2 bases to trimming and J lost 9 bases, with 8 bases between them. Template switching by 5'RACE produced TCR cDNA, adding a universal primer site and UMIs. TCRdb re-derived calls from the 5' RACE reads in MiXCR, one entry per CDR3 protein. This sample has 300,000 or so distinct CDR3 sequences, with under 15% found just once. In the case of this clonotype: Antigen: not known.

The clonotype originates from a man aged 30 to 45 who received the YFV17D yellow fever vaccine. V usage is TRBV3-1 and J usage is TRBJ2-4; D ambiguous. Source: CD4+ T cells sorted from PBMCs, taken 45 days after the yellow fever booster vaccination. The CDR3 DNA reads as TGTGCCAGCAGCCAACTCCCCAGCATTCAGTACTTC. This translates into CASSQLPSIQYF.